This T cell receptor (beta chain) was found in a study of CD8+ T cells in alopecia areata. Whole-study results and caveats: Both scalp clonality and the expanded CD8+ clones among the top 100 showed a significant decrease with tofacitinib. Elevated clonality characterized lesional scalp relative to normal scalp, particularly in alopecia totalis/universalis. As there was one nonresponder, how baseline CD8+ expansion relates to response remains uncertain. Many expanded lesional clones stayed in scalp and blood while on tofacitinib.

The CDR3 loop spans 17 amino acids. CDR1 is SGHTA, CDR2 FQGNSA, per germline. V dropped 0 bases and J dropped 1 base, with 10 bases sitting between them. In each case, RNA was isolated and then reverse transcribed into cDNA as the sequencing template. Data came from immunoSEQ multiplex PCR; TCRdb stores just in-frame clones and leaves some out. The data hold nearly 200,000 clones, with roughly 50% observed a single time. In this sample, this clone turned up a few times. As yet, its antigen is unknown. Treatment defined: oral pan-JAK inhibitor, 5-10 mg twice daily. The TCR originated in a human donor with alopecia areata. This chain connects TRBV7-2 to TRBJ1-6; D not certain. This sample comprised CD4+ T cells sorted from blood, obtained at week 24, from a patient treated with tofacitinib. This CDR3 is CASSLAMGGSYNSPLHF. The CDR3 DNA reads as TGTGCCAGCAGCTTAGCTATGGGCGGTTCCTATAATTCACCCCTCCACTTT.